A single sample is the source of the 27 T cell receptor beta chains below, sequenced in a study of spatial heterogeneity in lung cancer. This sample's time point: sample taken at primary tumor resection. TCRdb recomputed calls from the 5' RACE reads with MiXCR, one row per CDR3 protein. The sample yields under 85,000 distinct CDR3 sequences, 8% seen once. This sample comprised PBMCs, obtained at surgery. These receptors originate from a male donor with early-stage non-small cell lung cancer.

This clonotype was observed a handful of times. This chain uses TRBV5-1 with TRBJ2-7; D may be TRBD1 (6 bases). From germline, CDR1 is SGHRS and CDR2 YFSETQ. V was pared by 7 bases and J by 2 bases, with 16 bases between. This CDR3 has 14 residues. The CDR3 reads CASSDRRGTYEQYF. CDR3 nucleotides: TGCGCCAGCTCCGACAGGAGAGGAACCTACGAGCAGTACTTC.

There are many counts of this clonotype. The gene calls are TRBV7-2 and TRBJ2-7; 10 bases are a match to TRBD1. J lost 4 bases, V lost 4 bases, and 4 bases had no gene match. Per the germline V gene, CDR1 is SGHTA and CDR2 is FQGNSA. This CDR3 has 14 residues. Here the CDR3 DNA reads TGTGCCAGCAGCTCGCCGGGACAGGGGTACGAGCAGTACTTC. It is translated as CASSSPGQGYEQYF.

This clonotype has at least ten counts. The chain carries TRBV11-2 and TRBJ2-1; the D gene is possibly TRBD2 (6 bases). CDR3 length: 15 residues. Trimming shortened V by 1 base and J by 4 bases, and 11 bases separated the two germline ends. Germline V gives CDR1 SGHAT, CDR2 FQNNGV. DNA of the CDR3: TGTGCCAGCAGCTTAGGGAGCGGGCAATACAATGAGCAGTTCTTC. It translates to CASSLGSGQYNEQFF. Supplemented by reference TRBV11-2 and TRBJ2-1, the full variable domain reads EAGVAQSPRYKIIEKRQSVAFWCNPISGHATLYWYQQILGQGPKLLIQFQNNGVVDDSQLPKDRFSAERLKGVDSTLKIQPAKLEDSAVYLCASSLGSGQYNEQFFGPGTRLTVL.

This clonotype was recorded at least ten times. This sequence joins TRBV4-2 and TRBJ2-7; possibly TRBD1 for D (5 bases). Trimming cost V 0 bases and J 4 bases, with 13 bases left between them. The germline gives CDR1 LGHNA, CDR2 YNFKEQ. This CDR3 region has 15 residues. CDR3 region: CASSQEDTKSYEQYF. DNA for the CDR3: TGTGCCAGCAGCCAAGAGGACACGAAATCTTACGAGCAGTACTTC.

The V call is TRBV11-2, the J call TRBJ1-1; TRBD1 is a possible D gene (5 bases). V was pared by 4 bases and J by 6 bases, with 18 bases between. CDR1 and CDR2 (germline): SGHAT, FQNNGV. CDR3 size: 15 residues. DNA of the CDR3: TGTGCCAGCAGCTCCTCCCTGGGGGGAAACTCTGAAGCTTTCTTT. Translating it yields CASSSSLGGNSEAFF.

This clonotype was seen many times. This rearrangement joins TRBV4-1 to TRBJ2-1; 8 nucleotides line up with TRBD2. The trim removed 1 base at V and 8 bases at J, leaving 7 bases unmatched. Germline V gene data show CDR1 as MGHRA and CDR2 as YSYEKL. CDR3 length: 15 residues. The CDR3 is CASSQVREGKDEQFF. CDR3 bases: TGCGCCAGCAGCCAAGTACGGGAGGGTAAGGATGAGCAGTTCTTC.

V usage is TRBV20-1 and J usage is TRBJ2-2; 10 bases match TRBD2. CDR3 length: 17 amino acids. The V and J ends lost 2 bases and 0 bases, in that order; junction bases with no gene match: 6. Looked up from germline, CDR1 is DFQATT and CDR2 is SNEGSKA (reference sequence). Written as DNA, the CDR3 is TGCAGTGCTAGAAACCTAGCGGGAGAGTCGAACACCGGGGAGCTGTTTTTT. Its protein product is CSARNLAGESNTGELFF.

This clonotype has more than one count but fewer than ten. The V and J genes are TRBV27 and TRBJ2-2; D is tentatively TRBD1 or TRBD2 (5 bases each). V was shortened by 7 bases and J by 5 bases, with 14 bases between the two germline ends. Germline CDR1 and CDR2: MNHEY and SMNVEV (reference sequence). CDR3 length: 14 amino acids. The CDR3 loop reads CASIGAGWTGELFF. CDR3 bases: TGTGCCAGCATCGGGGCAGGGTGGACCGGGGAGCTGTTTTTT.

This clonotype was counted only a few times. V usage is TRBV6-5 and J usage is TRBJ2-1; 11 positions match TRBD2. V shed 6 bases, J shed 3 bases, and the junction held 10 bases outside the gene matches. Germline V CDR1 and CDR2: MNHEY, SVGAGI. The CDR3 runs to 17 residues. The CDR3 sequence is CASRGLTSGRSYNEQFF. CDR3 nucleotides: TGTGCCAGCAGGGGACTCACTAGCGGGAGAAGCTACAATGAGCAGTTCTTC.

The table lists this clonotype with a few counts. The chain combines TRBV3-1 with TRBJ2-1; weak D call: TRBD1 (6 bases). In germline, CDR1 is LGHDT, CDR2 YNNKEL (reference sequence). CDR3 size: 14 residues. Trimming left V 2 bases short and J 4 bases short, with 9 bases between. CDR3: CASSQYRAYNEQFF. Here the CDR3 DNA reads TGTGCCAGCAGCCAATACAGGGCTTACAATGAGCAGTTCTTC.

This clonotype was counted between two and nine times. A read error is possible here, since a much larger clone lies one base away. J is TRBJ2-7 and V is TRBV2; TRBD1 agrees at 9 bases. From germline, CDR1 is SNHLY and CDR2 FYNNEI. Trimming at V came to 4 bases and at J to 4 bases, leaving 8 bases not matched to a gene. This CDR3 has 15 residues. CDR3 in DNA: TGTGCCAGCAGTGTGGGACAGGGTTTTTCTTACGAGCAGTACTTC. Its protein is CASSVGQGFSYEQYF.

This clonotype came up many times. Here the CDR3 reads CASSYDSASGSSNEQFF. Written as DNA, the CDR3 is TGCGCCAGCAGCTACGACTCGGCTAGCGGGAGTAGTAATGAGCAGTTCTTC. The genes are TRBV5-1 and TRBJ2-1; 10 nucleotides line up with TRBD2. The ends lost 3 bases at V and 7 bases at J; junction bases unmatched: 13. Germline assignment: CDR1 SGHRS and CDR2 YFSETQ. The CDR3 extends over 17 amino acids. Supplemented by reference TRBV5-1 and TRBJ2-1, the full variable domain reads KAGVTQTPRYLIKTRGQQVTLSCSPISGHRSVSWYQQTPGQGLQFLFEYFSETQRNKGNFPGRFSGRQFSNSRSEMNVSTLELGDSALYLCASSYDSASGSSNEQFFGPGTRLTVL.

Here the CDR3 DNA reads TGTGCCAGCAGTTACGCAGAAGATCAGCCCCAGCATTTT. It translates to CASSYAEDQPQHF. This chain links TRBV6-6 with TRBJ1-5; D is ambiguous. Germline V gene data show CDR1 as MNHNY and CDR2 as SVGAGI (reference sequence). The V end lost 2 bases, the J end lost 5 bases, and 7 bases lay between the germline ends. The CDR3 spans 13 residues.

This sequence joins TRBV7-9 and TRBJ2-3; either TRBD1 or TRBD2 may fit D (5 bases each). Per the germline V gene, CDR1 is SEHNR and CDR2 is FQNEAQ (reference sequence). Trimming took off 6 bases at V and 10 bases at J, with 17 bases between the two ends. The CDR3 has 13 residues. DNA for the CDR3: TGTGCCAGCAGGGACCGGACCCTGGGGGCGCAGTATTTT. Translation gives CASRDRTLGAQYF. Filled out from reference TRBV7-9 and TRBJ2-3, the complete variable domain reads DTGVSQNPRHKITKRGQNVTFRCDPISEHNRLYWYRQTLGQGPEFLTYFQNEAQLEKSRLLSDRFSAERPKGSFSTLEIQRTEQGDSAMYLCASRDRTLGAQYFGPGTRLTVL.

The CDR3 DNA reads TGTGCCAGCAGCTCCAACATTCCAGAGACCCAGTACTTC. Its protein product is CASSSNIPETQYF. The chain has TRBV7-8 and TRBJ2-5; D is unclear. V was clipped by 4 bases and J by 4 bases, with 10 bases between them. The CDR3 has 13 amino acids. Germline CDR1 and CDR2: SGHVS and FQNEAQ.

This clonotype has only a few counts. The gene calls are TRBV3-1 and TRBJ1-1; the D is unclear. The CDR3 runs to 13 residues. The V and J ends lost 1 base and 6 bases respectively, with 9 bases between them. Germline-derived CDR1 and CDR2 are LGHDT and YNNKEL (reference sequence). The CDR3 bases are TGTGCCAGCAGCCAAGCCGTTAGCGCTGAAGCTTTCTTT. It specifies CASSQAVSAEAFF.

This clonotype was observed a few times. This chain links TRBV19 with TRBJ2-4; D remains unclear. This CDR3 is built from 14 residues. Germline V gene data show CDR1 as LNHDA and CDR2 as SQIVND (reference sequence). With 5 bases removed from V and 7 bases from J, the gap between germline ends came to 15 bases. The chain's CDR3 is CASSSGLGGNIQYF. As DNA, the CDR3 is TGTGCCAGTAGTTCCGGATTGGGTGGCAACATTCAGTACTTC.

This clonotype was recorded at least ten times. This chain joins TRBV5-1 and TRBJ2-1; D uncertain. The CDR3 loop spans 14 amino acids. Germline V gene lookup returns CDR1 SGHRS and CDR2 YFSETQ. The V and J ends lost 5 bases and 0 bases respectively, with 9 bases between them. In DNA, the CDR3 is TGCGCCAGCAGTCTCTCCCTCTCCTACAATGAGCAGTTCTTC. Protein sequence: CASSLSLSYNEQFF.

This clonotype appeared many times. The chain joins TRBV18 to TRBJ1-1, with D unclear. The CDR3 consists of 13 residues. In germline, CDR1 is KGHSH, CDR2 LQKENI. The V end was cut by 5 bases, the J end by 1 base, with 8 bases between. This chain's CDR3 is CASSAAENTEAFF. CDR3 sequence (DNA): TGTGCCAGCTCAGCGGCAGAGAACACTGAAGCTTTCTTT.

Only a few counts were recorded for this clonotype. In DNA, the CDR3 is TGTGCCTGGAGTGTACAGGTGGAGCTGTTTTTT. It translates to CAWSVQVELFF. The chain joins TRBV30 to TRBJ2-2; D might be TRBD1 (5 bases). Germline CDR1 and CDR2: GTSNPN and SVGIG (reference sequence). This CDR3 has 11 residues. Trimming took off 0 bases at V and 10 bases at J, with 6 bases between the two ends.

V gene TRBV5-1 combines with J gene TRBJ2-3; TRBD2 matches 9 bases. The junction had 2 bases not matched to a gene; V was cut back by 0 bases and J by 3 bases. Germline V gene data show CDR1 as SGHRS and CDR2 as YFSETQ. The CDR3 is made up of 15 amino acids. CDR3 amino acids: CASSLGSGSTDTQYF. CDR3 DNA sequence: TGCGCCAGCAGCTTGGGTAGCGGGAGTACAGATACGCAGTATTTT.

This clonotype was counted many times. The V and J genes are TRBV12-3 or TRBV12-4 and TRBJ2-1; weak D call: TRBD1 (6 bases). With 6 bases removed from V and 5 bases from J, the gap between germline ends came to 17 bases. The length of the CDR3 is 15 residues. The CDR3 DNA reads as TGTGCCAGCAGCCCGAGCGGCCGGGACAACAATGAGCAGTTCTTC. This sequence encodes CASSPSGRDNNEQFF.

The CDR3 DNA follows: TGTGCCAGCTCACCGGGGACAGGGGCGCATGGCTACACCTTC. Amino acid sequence: CASSPGTGAHGYTF. V gene TRBV18 combines with J gene TRBJ1-2; 10 bases line up with TRBD1. Germline V gene data show CDR1 as KGHSH and CDR2 as LQKENI. The CDR3 sequence is 14 residues long. V gave up 3 bases and J gave up 6 bases; unmatched junction bases: 4.

This clonotype was seen more than once but under ten times. DNA for the CDR3: TGCGCCAGCAGTGAGTCGGGGGGGGTCAATCAGCCCCAGCATTTT. Translating gives CASSESGGVNQPQHF. The chain is built from TRBV10-2 and TRBJ1-5, with D perhaps matching TRBD1 (5 bases). This CDR3 is built from 15 residues. CDR1 WSHSY and CDR2 SAAADI come from the germline V gene. The V end was cut by 0 bases, the J end by 3 bases, with 9 bases between.

The chain recombines TRBV5-6 with TRBJ2-5; D uncertain. Per the germline V gene, CDR1 is SGHDT and CDR2 is YYEEEE. This CDR3 has 11 amino acids. Trimming removed 1 base from V and 5 bases from J, with 3 bases in between. CDR3 nucleotide sequence: TGTGCCAGCAGCTTGATTGAGACCCAGTACTTC. This encodes CASSLIETQYF.

This chain uses TRBV4-1 with TRBJ1-1; D is unclear. Germline assignment: CDR1 MGHRA and CDR2 YSYEKL. The V end lost 3 bases, the J end lost 4 bases, and 12 bases lay between the germline ends. The CDR3 sequence is 14 residues long. CDR3 residues: CASSQTSGSTEAFF. The DNA for the CDR3 is TGCGCCAGCAGCCAGACGAGCGGGAGCACTGAAGCTTTCTTT.

The chain uses TRBV25-1 and TRBJ1-1, with 8 bases matching TRBD1. The V gene end was trimmed by 4 bases and the J gene end by 4 bases; junction bases not matched to a gene: 8. The CDR3 loop spans 15 amino acids. Germline lookup yields CDR1 MGHDK and CDR2 SYGVNS. The CDR3 nucleotides are TGTGCCAGCAGTGCCTACCAGGGGGCCGGCACTGAAGCTTTCTTT. Translating it yields CASSAYQGAGTEAFF.